Following are 9 T cell receptor beta chains from one sample sequenced in a study of T cells after somatic rescue of genetic block (dated by TCRdb to the early 2020s). Library preparation was by the immunoSEQ multiplex PCR assay. TCRdb re-hosts the immuneACCESS table, in-frame sequences only. Its copies lack some clones; in the studies checked, an unresolved V gene accounts for under half of them, and the cause for the rest is not known. The sample table shows approximately 100,000 clones, and about 90% are seen once. The ten largest clones take up 1.5% to 2% of the sample. The sample comprised peripheral blood mononuclear cells (PBMCs). These receptors originate from a woman between 18 and 30 years old.

This CDR3 is CASSLYGGPNSNQPQHF. The CDR3 nucleotides read TGTGCCAGCTCCTTATACGGGGGCCCGAATAGCAATCAGCCCCAGCATTTT. The rearrangement joins TRBV28 to TRBJ1-5, with a tentative D call TRBD1 (6 bases). The CDR3 is made up of 17 amino acids. V was clipped by 8 bases and J by 0 bases, with 20 bases between them. Germline CDR1 is MDHEN and CDR2 is SYDVKM.

The chain couples TRBV29-1 to TRBJ2-7, with D possibly being TRBD1 (6 bases). In germline, CDR1 is SQVTM, CDR2 ANQGSEA. Trimming pared 7 bases from V and 2 bases from J, leaving 12 bases between. This CDR3 comprises 12 residues. The CDR3 reads CSARTEAYEQYF. The DNA for the CDR3 is TGCAGCGCCCGGACAGAGGCCTACGAGCAGTACTTC.

This chain uses TRBV7-8 with TRBJ2-7; D unresolved. There are 15 residues in the CDR3. V lost 0 bases, J lost 4 bases, and 13 bases lay in between. CDR1 SGHVS and CDR2 FQNEAQ come from the germline V gene. CDR3 sequence (DNA): TGTGCCAGCAGCTTAGCGACGGTGAACACATACGAGCAGTACTTC. It specifies CASSLATVNTYEQYF.

The V call is TRBV5-3, the J call TRBJ1-2; D is ambiguous. TRBV5-3 is filed as an ORF, its function uncertain. This CDR3 region has 16 residues. V dropped 4 bases and J dropped 4 bases, with 20 bases sitting between them. CDR3 sequence reads: CARSPPTPEPIYGYTF. As DNA, the CDR3 is TGTGCCAGAAGCCCACCGACCCCTGAACCTATCTATGGCTACACCTTC.

This rearrangement joins TRBV6-5 to TRBJ1-1; weak D call: TRBD1 (5 bases). V was pared by 0 bases and J by 4 bases, with 12 bases between. CDR1 is MNHEY, CDR2 SVGAGI, per germline. The CDR3 is 15 residues long. CDR3 nucleotide sequence: TGTGCCAGCAGTTACTCGGGACTCTTGGGCACTGAAGCTTTCTTT. Translated: CASSYSGLLGTEAFF.

This clone was recorded only once. At one boundary the junction diverges from the germline segment, which might be a read error. This chain joins TRBV7-7 and TRBJ2-5, with 12 bases aligning to TRBD2. The germline gives CDR1 SSHAT, CDR2 FNYEAQ (reference sequence). The CDR3 sequence is 17 residues long. DNA of the CDR3: TGTGCTAGCAGCCCAAACCCTAGCGGGGGGGGCCAAGAGACCCAGTACTTC. Protein sequence: CASSPNPSGGGQETQYF.

The genes are TRBV30 and TRBJ2-7; D possibly corresponds to TRBD1 (6 bases). V shed 4 bases and J shed 4 bases, with 17 bases lying between them. Germline values: CDR1 GTSNPN, CDR2 SVGIG (reference sequence). This CDR3 is built from 14 residues. The CDR3 is CAWTGTSRVYEQYF. CDR3 coding DNA: TGTGCCTGGACCGGGACAAGTAGAGTTTACGAGCAGTACTTC.

In the case of this clone: Mismatch with germline at one junction end may stem from a read error. The chain employs TRBV18 and TRBJ1-1, with 7 bases identical to TRBD1. Germline V CDR1 and CDR2: KGHSH, LQKENI. There are 13 residues in the CDR3. This CDR3 reads CASSPSGQGVMIF. The CDR3 DNA is TGTGCCAGCTCACCAAGCGGGCAGGGGGTTATGATCTTT.

The V gene is TRBV6-5, the J gene TRBJ1-2; perhaps TRBD1 as D (6 bases). V lost 6 bases, J lost 2 bases, and 13 bases lay in between. Germline V gene data show CDR1 as MNHEY and CDR2 as SVGAGI. The CDR3 is 14 amino acids. CDR3 residues: CASRPRGGNYGYTF. The CDR3 DNA sequence: TGTGCCAGCAGACCCAGGGGCGGAAACTATGGCTACACCTTC.